This TCR beta chain was observed in a study of blood T cell repertoires in COVID-19. In the original analysis: Amplifying reference gene primers gave estimates of nucleated cell counts. TCRdb's table, derived via immunoSEQ multiplex PCR, lists solely in-frame clones and lacks some. The V and J calls and the clone size are those of that table, but D and trimming were determined from the DNA. The data contain some 68,000 clones, 90% of them seen just once; the ten biggest clones take up less than 0.6%. CDR3 length equals 14 residues. Germline values: CDR1 MNHEY, CDR2 SVGAGI. V lost 0 bases and J 2 bases, leaving 4 bases between the germline ends.

The receptor comes from a man aged 50-59 years with COVID-19, enrolled during active disease. The V gene is TRBV6-5, the J gene TRBJ2-2; D unclear. Sequencing was performed on peripheral blood. CDR3 protein: CASSYSHNTGELFF. CDR3 in DNA: TGTGCCAGCAGTTACTCCCATAACACCGGGGAGCTGTTTTTT.